A selection of T cell receptor beta chains follows, all from one sample in a study of glioma-infiltrating T cells after dendritic cell vaccination. The repertoire was sequenced with immunoSEQ multiplex PCR; TCRdb's copy has only in-frame clones and lacks some. The sample yields about 95,000 clones, 85% to 90% seen once. Source: blood, taken before dendritic cell vaccination. These receptors all stem from a human donor with glioblastoma. Each CDR3 is given with its conserved first and last residue. The order of the fields is V gene, D gene, J gene, clone size, CDR3 protein, CDR3 DNA. D genes are given only for firm matches. Clone size is given for some rows only: seen once, a few or many times, or a class if the clone is expanded.

TRBV5-6,.,TRBJ1-2,.,CASSLEIGGNYGYTF,TGTGCCAGCAGCTTGGAAATCGGGGGTAACTATGGCTACACCTTC
TRBV29-1,.,TRBJ2-1,once,CSVDLLNYNEQFF,TGCAGCGTGGACTTACTGAACTACAATGAGCAGTTCTTC
TRBV9,.,TRBJ2-2,.,CASSLRAWGEGTGELFF,TGTGCCAGCAGCCTACGAGCGTGGGGAGAGGGCACCGGGGAGCTGTTTTTT
TRBV7-9,TRBD1,TRBJ1-2,.,CASSLTGEGYYGYTF,TGTGCCAGCAGCCTCACAGGGGAAGGTTACTATGGCTACACCTTC
TRBV6-1,.,TRBJ1-1,.,CASSQQGNTEAFF,TGTGCCAGCAGTCAGCAGGGGAACACTGAAGCTTTCTTT
TRBV30,TRBD2,TRBJ2-5,.,CAWSPYTGTSGTRTQYF,TGTGCCTGGAGCCCATACACCGGGACTAGCGGGACCCGGACCCAGTACTTC
TRBV7-9,TRBD1,TRBJ2-7,.,CASSYQKGTGAVDEQYF,TGTGCCAGCAGCTACCAAAAAGGGACAGGGGCAGTCGACGAGCAGTACTTC
TRBV6-6,TRBD2,TRBJ2-7,.,CASSPTSPYEQYF,TGTGCCAGCAGTCCGACTAGCCCGTACGAGCAGTACTTC
TRBV25-1,.,TRBJ1-2,.,CASREETNYGYTF,TGTGCCAGCAGAGAGGAGACTAACTATGGCTACACCTTC
TRBV7-2,.,TRBJ2-1,.,CASSLYSGDNEQFF,TGTGCCAGCAGCTTGTATTCCGGGGACAATGAGCAGTTCTTC
TRBV9,.,TRBJ2-3,.,CASSVAEADTQYF,TGTGCCAGCAGCGTGGCGGAGGCGGATACGCAGTATTTT